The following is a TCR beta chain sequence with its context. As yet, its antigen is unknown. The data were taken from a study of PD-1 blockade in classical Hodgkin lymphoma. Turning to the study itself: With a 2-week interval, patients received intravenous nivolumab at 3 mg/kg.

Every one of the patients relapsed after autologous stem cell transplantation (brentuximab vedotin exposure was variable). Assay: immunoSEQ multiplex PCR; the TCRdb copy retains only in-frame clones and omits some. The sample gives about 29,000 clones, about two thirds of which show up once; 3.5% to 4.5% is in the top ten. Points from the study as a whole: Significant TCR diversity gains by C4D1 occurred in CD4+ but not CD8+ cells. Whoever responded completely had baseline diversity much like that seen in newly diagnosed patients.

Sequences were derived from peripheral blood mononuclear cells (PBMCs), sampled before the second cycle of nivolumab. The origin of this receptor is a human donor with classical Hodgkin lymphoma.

CDR3 nucleotide sequence: TGTGCCAGCAGCAACGGTTATGAGCAGTTCTTC. Translating gives CASSNGYEQFF. The V call is TRBV7-8, the J call TRBJ2-1; D is unclear. Trimming pared 5 bases from V and 8 bases from J, leaving 7 bases between. CDR3 length equals 11 residues. Germline V gene lookup returns CDR1 SGHVS and CDR2 FQNEAQ.